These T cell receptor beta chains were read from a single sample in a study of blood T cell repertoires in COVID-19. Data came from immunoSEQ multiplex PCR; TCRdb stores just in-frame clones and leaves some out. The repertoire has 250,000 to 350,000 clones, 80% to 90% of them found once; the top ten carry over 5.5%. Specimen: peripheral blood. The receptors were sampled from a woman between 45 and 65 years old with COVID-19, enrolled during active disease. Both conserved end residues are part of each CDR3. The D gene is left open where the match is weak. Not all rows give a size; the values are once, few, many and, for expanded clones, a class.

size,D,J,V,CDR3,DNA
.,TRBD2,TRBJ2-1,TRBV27,CASRLVSGGYNEQFF,TGTGCCAGCAGATTGGTTAGCGGGGGTTACAATGAGCAGTTCTTC
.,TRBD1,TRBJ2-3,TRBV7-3,CASSSPGQGPDTQYF,TGTGCCAGCAGCTCTCCGGGACAGGGCCCAGATACGCAGTATTTT
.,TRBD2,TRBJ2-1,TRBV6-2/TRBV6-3,CASRYSGREGNNEQFF,TGTGCCAGCAGGTACTCCGGGCGGGAGGGGAACAATGAGCAGTTCTTC
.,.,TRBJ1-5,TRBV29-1,CSVAGKVGQPQHF,TGCAGCGTTGCAGGGAAGGTTGGTCAGCCCCAGCATTTT
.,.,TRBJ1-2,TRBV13,CASSLRRRTGGYTF,TGTGCCAGCAGCCTGAGACGCAGAACGGGGGGCTACACCTTC
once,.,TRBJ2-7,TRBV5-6,CASSRTISSYEQYF,TGTGCCAGCAGCCGGACTATTAGCTCCTACGAGCAGTACTTC
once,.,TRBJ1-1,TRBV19,CASVDARGFRAFF,TGTGCCAGTGTCGACGCCCGGGGGTTTCGAGCTTTCTTT
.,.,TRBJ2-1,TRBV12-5,CASRPQGYNEQFF,TGTGCTAGTCGACCCCAGGGTTACAATGAGCAGTTCTTC
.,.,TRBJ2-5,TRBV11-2,CASSLGPGRGETQYF,TGTGCCAGCAGCTTAGGGCCGGGTAGGGGGGAGACCCAGTACTTC
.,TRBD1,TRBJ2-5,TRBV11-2,CASSVRQGRGETQYF,TGTGCCAGCAGCGTTCGACAGGGGCGGGGAGAGACCCAGTACTTC
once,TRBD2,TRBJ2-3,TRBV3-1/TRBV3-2,CASSRGLAGGPLTDTQYF,TGTGCCAGCAGCCGCGGACTAGCGGGAGGGCCATTAACAGATACGCAGTATTTT
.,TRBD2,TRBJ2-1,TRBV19,CASSNRGRAFYNEQFF,TGTGCCAGTAGTAATCGTGGGAGGGCCTTCTACAATGAGCAGTTCTTC
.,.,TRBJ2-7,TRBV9,CASSRQERYEQYF,TGTGCCAGCAGTAGACAGGAACGCTACGAGCAGTACTTC
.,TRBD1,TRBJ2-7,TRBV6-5,CASSYSGTGKYEQYF,TGTGCCAGCAGTTACTCAGGGACAGGGAAGTACGAGCAGTACTTC
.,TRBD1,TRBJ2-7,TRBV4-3,CASSRWTGDTYEQYF,TGCGCCAGCAGCCGATGGACAGGGGATACCTACGAGCAGTACTTC
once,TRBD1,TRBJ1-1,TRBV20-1,CSASSDRVWNTEAFF,TGCAGTGCTAGTAGTGACAGGGTATGGAACACTGAAGCTTTCTTT
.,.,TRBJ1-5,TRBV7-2,CASKRGGNQPQHF,TGTGCCAGCAAGCGGGGTGGCAATCAGCCCCAGCATTTT
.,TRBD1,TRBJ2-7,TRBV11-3,CASSSLPGQGAEQYF,TGTGCCAGCAGCTCGTTACCGGGACAGGGAGCCGAGCAGTACTTC
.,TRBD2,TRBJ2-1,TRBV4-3,CASSQDRPGTSGRSEQFF,TGCGCCAGCAGCCAAGATCGACCCGGGACTAGCGGGAGAAGTGAGCAGTTCTTC
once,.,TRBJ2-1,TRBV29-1,CSVDRVGNEQFF,TGCAGCGTTGACAGGGTTGGCAATGAGCAGTTCTTC
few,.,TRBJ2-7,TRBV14,CASSQEGPWEYEQYF,TGTGCCAGCAGCCAAGAAGGGCCTTGGGAGTACGAGCAGTACTTC
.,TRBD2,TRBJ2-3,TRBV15,CATSISSGKDTQYF,TGTGCCACCAGTATCTCTAGCGGGAAGGATACGCAGTATTTT
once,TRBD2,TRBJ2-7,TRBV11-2,CASSPGLAGVYEQYF,TGTGCCAGCAGCCCCGGACTAGCGGGAGTCTACGAGCAGTACTTC
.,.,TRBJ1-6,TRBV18,CASSPYGWGLNNSPLHF,TGTGCCAGCTCACCTTACGGATGGGGACTAAATAATTCACCCCTCCACTTT
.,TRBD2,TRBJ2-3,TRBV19,CASSPSGRAFSTDTQYF,TGTGCCAGTAGTCCAAGCGGGAGGGCCTTTAGCACAGATACGCAGTATTTT
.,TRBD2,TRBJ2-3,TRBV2,CASSGTSGRVTDTQYF,TGTGCCAGCAGTGGGACTAGCGGGAGGGTAACAGATACGCAGTATTTT
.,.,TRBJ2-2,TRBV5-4,CASSAGWAGELFF,TGTGCCAGCAGCGCGGGATGGGCCGGGGAGCTGTTTTTT
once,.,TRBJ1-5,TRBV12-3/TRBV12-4,CASSIQGFQPQHF,TGTGCCAGCAGCATTCAGGGATTTCAGCCCCAGCATTTT
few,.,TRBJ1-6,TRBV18,CASSKDSLNSPLHF,TGTGCCAGCTCAAAAGACAGTCTTAATTCACCCCTCCACTTT
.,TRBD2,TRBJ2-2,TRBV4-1,CASSSGRLSGTYTGELFF,TGCGCCAGCAGCTCAGGGAGATTAAGCGGGACCTACACCGGGGAGCTGTTTTTT
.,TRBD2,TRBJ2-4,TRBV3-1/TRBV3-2,CASSQGLAALAKNIQYF,TGTGCCAGCAGCCAGGGACTAGCGGCCCTAGCCAAAAACATTCAGTACTTC
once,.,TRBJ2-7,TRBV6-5,CASSYGTGRTYEQYF,TGTGCCAGCAGTTACGGGACGGGGAGGACCTACGAGCAGTACTTC
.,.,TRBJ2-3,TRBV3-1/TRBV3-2,CASSPPTDTQYF,TGTGCCAGCAGCCCCCCAACAGATACGCAGTATTTT
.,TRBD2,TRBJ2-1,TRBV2,CATRLAGNNEQFF,TGTGCCACCCGGCTAGCGGGAAACAATGAGCAGTTCTTC
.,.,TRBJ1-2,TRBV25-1,CASSTPGLSNGYTF,TGTGCCAGCAGTACCCCCGGACTGTCGAATGGCTACACCTTC
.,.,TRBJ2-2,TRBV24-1,CATSEPGEGYAGELFF,TGTGCCACCAGTGAACCAGGCGAGGGTTATGCCGGGGAGCTGTTTTTT
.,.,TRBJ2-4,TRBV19,CASMVGQPKNIQYF,TGTGCCAGTATGGTCGGACAGCCAAAAAACATTCAGTACTTC
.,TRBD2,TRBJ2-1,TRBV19,CASANEGLAGREQFF,TGTGCCAGTGCTAACGAGGGACTAGCGGGAAGGGAGCAGTTCTTC
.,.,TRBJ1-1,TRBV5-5,CASSLEPGTNRAFF,TGTGCCAGCAGCTTGGAACCCGGGACAAATAGAGCTTTCTTT
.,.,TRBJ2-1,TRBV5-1,CASSQRAGPVDEQFF,TGCGCCAGCAGCCAAAGGGCGGGGCCCGTCGATGAGCAGTTCTTC
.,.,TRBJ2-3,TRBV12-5,CASGLDHRVSTDTQYF,TGTGCTAGTGGTTTGGACCACAGGGTGAGCACAGATACGCAGTATTTT
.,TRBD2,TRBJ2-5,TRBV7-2,CASSFGLAAKETQYF,TGTGCCAGCAGCTTCGGCCTAGCGGCAAAAGAGACCCAGTACTTC
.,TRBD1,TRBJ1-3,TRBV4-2,CASSRGGQGRRNTIYF,TGTGCCAGCAGCCGGGGGGGACAGGGGCGGCGAAACACCATATATTTT
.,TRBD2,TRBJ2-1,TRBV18,CASSPAGLAGGYNEQFF,TGTGCCAGCTCACCAGCCGGACTAGCGGGAGGGTACAATGAGCAGTTCTTC
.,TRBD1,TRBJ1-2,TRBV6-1,CASSEETDRRYGYTF,TGTGCCAGCAGTGAGGAGACGGACAGGAGATATGGCTACACCTTC
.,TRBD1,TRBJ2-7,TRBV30,CAWSAGQGMGRVRFRSYEQYF,TGTGCCTGGAGTGCGGGACAGGGGATGGGGAGAGTCCGCTTTCGCTCCTACGAGCAGTACTTC
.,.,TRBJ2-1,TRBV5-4,CASSLLGIHNEQFF,TGTGCCAGCAGCTTACTAGGGATTCACAATGAGCAGTTCTTC
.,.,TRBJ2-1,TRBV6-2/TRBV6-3,CASSYSELTSWDEQFF,TGTGCCAGCAGTTATAGTGAACTGACATCGTGGGATGAGCAGTTCTTC